Presented here are 17 T cell receptor beta chains from one specimen sequenced in a study of cytomegalovirus exposure and HLA in healthy donors (dated by TCRdb to 2015 to 2018). The method behind the library was the immunoSEQ multiplex PCR assay. For the multiplex PCR, a mixture combining 60 forward primers for TCR Vbeta segments and 13 reverse primers for TCR Jbeta segments was used. TCRdb holds this immuneACCESS table with in-frame rearrangements only. Some clones are missing; in checked studies, unresolved V genes explain under half, and the rest has no known cause. The sample contains under 200,000 clones, 68% of them found a single time. The ten top clones hold about 2.9% of the sample. The sample was PBMCs. The receptors derive from a woman aged 40 to 55 in good health and CMV-seropositive.

J is TRBJ2-1 and V is TRBV9, with 8 bases lining up with TRBD2. This CDR3 spans 15 amino acids. CDR1 is SGDLS and CDR2 is YYNGEE in the germline V gene. V trimming: 3 bases; J trimming: 1 base; junction bases outside the gene matches: 3. The DNA of the CDR3 is TGTGCCAGCAGCGGAGCGGGAGAGTCCTACAATGAGCAGTTCTTC. Its translation is CASSGAGESYNEQFF. Together with reference TRBV9 and TRBJ2-1, the CDR3 gives the full variable domain: DSGVTQTPKHLITATGQRVTLRCSPRSGDLSVYWYQQSLDQGLQFLIQYYNGEERAKGNILERFSAQQFPDLHSELNLSSLELGDSALYFCASSGAGESYNEQFFGPGTRLTVL.

The chain joins TRBV5-4 to TRBJ2-2; 12 positions match TRBD2. The germline CDR1 and CDR2 sequences are SGHNT and YYREEE (reference sequence). The V and J ends lost 3 bases and 9 bases, in that order; junction bases with no gene match: 9. The CDR3 consists of 16 residues. CDR3 sequence (DNA): TGTGCCAGCAGCTCGCCCCTAGCGGGAGGGCCTAGGGAGCTGTTTTTT. This codes for CASSSPLAGGPRELFF.

This clone was seen more than once but under ten times. The rearrangement joins TRBV28 to TRBJ2-3; 9 positions match TRBD1. This CDR3 region has 12 residues. V gave up 5 bases and J gave up 11 bases; unmatched junction bases: 5. Germline CDR1 reads MDHEN; CDR2 reads SYDVKM. The CDR3 here is CASSMGQGQQYF. The CDR3 region has the DNA TGTGCCAGCAGTATGGGACAGGGCCAGCAGTATTTT.

V is TRBV16 and J is TRBJ2-7; 8 bases match TRBD1. The CDR3 is 16 amino acids. The J segment lost 0 bases and the V segment lost 2 bases, leaving 6 bases of the junction unmatched. In germline, CDR1 is KGHSY, CDR2 FQNENV. CDR3 protein: CASSQPTGESSYEQYF. In DNA, the CDR3 is TGTGCCAGCAGCCAACCGACAGGGGAGAGCTCCTACGAGCAGTACTTC.

The chain recombines TRBV7-2 with TRBJ1-4; the match to TRBD1 covers 8 bases. Trimming cost V 4 bases and J 5 bases; bases outside gene matches: 0. From germline, CDR1 is SGHTA and CDR2 FQGNSA. This CDR3 region has 13 residues. This CDR3 reads CASSWTGNEKLFF. The CDR3, as DNA: TGTGCCAGCAGCTGGACAGGGAATGAAAAACTGTTTTTT.

The table lists this clone with a few counts. The gene calls are TRBV4-1 and TRBJ1-3; 7 bases fit TRBD1. The germline V gene encodes CDR1 MGHRA and CDR2 YSYEKL. CDR3 length: 17 residues. Trimming cost V 4 bases and J 3 bases; bases outside gene matches: 12. CDR3 residues: CASSLHETGRSGNTIYF. The CDR3 bases are TGCGCCAGCAGCCTACATGAGACAGGGAGAAGTGGAAACACCATATATTTT.

The genes are TRBV13 and TRBJ2-1, with 9 bases aligning to TRBD2. This CDR3 region has 13 residues. Germline-derived CDR1 and CDR2 are PRHDT and FYEKMQ (reference sequence). Trimming at V came to 5 bases and at J to 10 bases, leaving 6 bases not matched to a gene. The CDR3 DNA is TGTGCCAGCAGCCAGCCGGGACTAGCAGAGCAGTTCTTC. Translating gives CASSQPGLAEQFF.

This chain uses TRBV5-1 with TRBJ2-2; the D is unclear. V was clipped by 0 bases and J by 1 base, with 10 bases between them. CDR1 is SGHRS and CDR2 is YFSETQ in the germline V gene. This CDR3 is built from 16 residues. CDR3 sequence reads: CASSLVSRVNTGELFF. Written as DNA, the CDR3 is TGCGCCAGCAGCTTGGTGTCTCGTGTGAACACCGGGGAGCTGTTTTTT.

The chain uses TRBV28 and TRBJ2-3; 9 positions match TRBD2. V lost 8 bases, J lost 7 bases, and 10 bases stayed unmatched. There are 14 residues in the CDR3. Germline-derived CDR1 and CDR2 are MDHEN and SYDVKM. The CDR3 DNA is TGTGCCAGCCCTAGCGGGGTTCAATTTTATACGCAGTATTTT. Its translation is CASPSGVQFYTQYF.

The rearrangement links TRBV9 to TRBJ1-6; 9 nucleotides line up with TRBD1. Germline assignment: CDR1 SGDLS and CDR2 YYNGEE. The CDR3 loop spans 19 amino acids. V was clipped by 2 bases and J by 7 bases; unmatched bases: 16. CDR3 protein: CASSVRDRVIPQYNSPLHF. CDR3 nucleotides: TGTGCCAGCAGCGTCCGGGACAGGGTGATCCCTCAATACAATTCACCCCTCCACTTT.

The chain employs TRBV28 and TRBJ1-2, with 8 bases matching TRBD1. The germline gives CDR1 MDHEN, CDR2 SYDVKM. The CDR3 consists of 14 residues. Trimming removed 6 bases from V and 4 bases from J; junction bases left unmatched: 7. CDR3 sequence: CASRRQGTSYGYTF. Written as DNA, the CDR3 is TGTGCCAGCAGGCGACAGGGGACCTCCTATGGCTACACCTTC.

The chain employs TRBV6-5 and TRBJ1-4; D is unresolved. Germline-derived CDR1 and CDR2 are MNHEY and SVGAGI. The CDR3 consists of 15 residues. Trimming took off 2 bases at V and 0 bases at J, with 7 bases between the two ends. CDR3 in amino acids: CASSYRSSTNEKLFF. CDR3 DNA sequence: TGTGCCAGCAGTTACCGGAGTTCAACTAATGAAAAACTGTTTTTT.

V is TRBV28 and J is TRBJ2-6; tentatively, D is TRBD1 (6 bases). Germline CDR1 reads MDHEN; CDR2 reads SYDVKM. The CDR3 extends over 17 amino acids. With 5 bases removed from V and 4 bases from J, the gap between germline ends came to 18 bases. The CDR3 DNA reads TGTGCCAGCAGTCTAATAAACAGGGTCCCCGGGGCCAACGTCCTGACTTTC. Its protein is CASSLINRVPGANVLTF. Supplemented by reference TRBV28 and TRBJ2-6, the full variable domain reads DVKVTQSSRYLVKRTGEKVFLECVQDMDHENMFWYRQDPGLGLRLIYFSYDVKMKEKGDIPEGYSVSREKKERFSLILESASTNQTSMYLCASSLINRVPGANVLTFGAGSRLTVL.

J is TRBJ1-5 and V is TRBV10-3; D not certain. Germline CDR1 is ENHRY and CDR2 is SYGVKD. Trimming cost V 2 bases and J 8 bases, with 7 bases left between them. The CDR3 spans 12 residues. CDR3 bases: TGTGCCATCAGTGAGCCGGGGAAGCCCCAGCATTTT. This gives the protein CAISEPGKPQHF.

Only one count was recorded for this clone. The chain links TRBV2 to TRBJ1-1; D perhaps matches TRBD1 (6 bases). The CDR3 extends over 15 amino acids. The germline gives CDR1 SNHLY, CDR2 FYNNEI. V was pared by 6 bases and J by 0 bases, with 14 bases between. CDR3 DNA sequence: TGTGCCAGCAGCATGAGGGGGGGCCTGAACACTGAAGCTTTCTTT. Translation gives CASSMRGGLNTEAFF.

The rearrangement links TRBV29-1 to TRBJ1-1, with 8 bases identical to TRBD1. The V gene end was trimmed by 6 bases and the J gene end by 0 bases; junction bases not matched to a gene: 6. The CDR3 contains 14 residues. The V gene's germline CDR1 is SQVTM and CDR2 ANQGSEA. The CDR3 sequence: CSVGQGTVNTEAFF. The CDR3 DNA is TGCAGCGTAGGACAGGGTACCGTGAACACTGAAGCTTTCTTT.

The J gene is TRBJ2-5, the V gene TRBV6-5, with 11 positions matching TRBD2. The tail of the sequence fits TRBJ2-7 better, so the J call may be wrong. Germline assignment: CDR1 MNHEY and CDR2 SVGAGI. This CDR3 has 15 amino acids. The CDR3 region is CASSLTSGIVGEQYF. The CDR3 region has the DNA TGTGCCAGCAGTTTGACTAGCGGGATAGTGGGCGAGCAGTACTTC.